These 14 T cell receptor beta chains were all obtained from the same sample, sequenced in a study of blood T cell repertoires in COVID-19. The repertoire was sequenced with immunoSEQ multiplex PCR; TCRdb's copy has only in-frame clones and lacks some. The sample consists of over 110,000 clones, roughly 87% of them appearing once. The sequenced sample consisted of peripheral blood. These receptors all stem from a man between 65 and 79 years old with acute or convalescent COVID-19.

V and J are TRBV9 and TRBJ2-7; 11 bases align to TRBD2. Germline trimming cut 2 bases from V and 6 bases from J; bases unmatched to any gene: 10. Germline CDR1 SGDLS, CDR2 YYNGEE. The CDR3 length is 16 residues. This CDR3 reads CASSVSPSLAGAEQYF. CDR3 in DNA: TGTGCCAGCAGCGTCAGCCCGTCACTAGCGGGAGCCGAGCAGTACTTC.

The rearrangement uses TRBV28 and TRBJ1-2, with 9 bases fitting TRBD1. The CDR3 has 15 amino acids. Germline CDR1 and CDR2: MDHEN and SYDVKM. V gave up 6 bases and J gave up 4 bases; unmatched junction bases: 9. For the CDR3, the DNA is TGTGCCAGCAGCCGAGACAGGGGGATGATCTATGGCTACACCTTC. Protein product: CASSRDRGMIYGYTF.

This clone came up a few times. As DNA, the CDR3 is TGTGCCAGTTCCCCCTTCCTAGCTTATGAGCAGTACTTC. Translation: CASSPFLAYEQYF. The genes are TRBV2 and TRBJ2-7, with a possible D match to TRBD2 (5 bases). The CDR3 is made up of 13 amino acids. The V end lost 9 bases, the J end lost 7 bases, and 19 bases lay between the germline ends. Germline lookup yields CDR1 SNHLY and CDR2 FYNNEI.

This sequence joins TRBV27 and TRBJ1-2, with D tentatively TRBD1 (6 bases). This CDR3 contains 13 residues. Trimming removed 6 bases from V and 1 base from J, with 9 bases in between. Germline V CDR1 and CDR2: MNHEY, SMNVEV (reference sequence). The CDR3 region is CASSRQDNYGYTF. The CDR3 bases are TGTGCCAGCAGCCGACAGGATAACTATGGCTACACCTTC.

J is TRBJ1-2 and V is TRBV3-1 (or the pseudogene TRBV3-2); D remains ambiguous. The CDR3 runs to 15 residues. V dropped 7 bases and J dropped 8 bases, with 23 bases sitting between them. Germline V gives CDR1 LGHDT, CDR2 YNNKEL (reference sequence). The CDR3 nucleotides read TGTGCCAGCACCCGGGGTGAGAGGGAACTTGACGGCTACACCTTC. It encodes CASTRGERELDGYTF.

The chain joins TRBV6-1 to TRBJ1-1; TRBD1 is a possible D gene (6 bases). Germline V gene lookup returns CDR1 MNHNS and CDR2 SASEGT. This CDR3 spans 16 amino acids. The V gene lost 2 bases and the J gene lost 11 bases, with 24 bases spanning the gap. The CDR3 DNA follows: TGTGCCAGCAGTGAACGTAATCCAGGGGCCCCGGTCAAGGCTTTCTTT. Translating gives CASSERNPGAPVKAFF.

The V and J genes are TRBV7-2 and TRBJ2-2; TRBD2 matches 10 bases. Trimming took 4 bases from V and 6 from J; bases not matched to a gene: 5. Germline CDR1 SGHTA, CDR2 FQGNSA. The CDR3 consists of 15 residues. The CDR3 loop is CASSWSGGAPGELFF. CDR3 coding DNA: TGTGCCAGCAGCTGGAGCGGGGGGGCCCCCGGGGAGCTGTTTTTT.

The chain combines TRBV4-1 with TRBJ2-1, with unresolved D. The CDR3 covers 17 residues. Germline CDR1 is MGHRA and CDR2 is YSYEKL. V shed 0 bases and J shed 3 bases, with 15 bases lying between them. Here the CDR3 DNA reads TGCGCCAGCAGCCAAGATTCCTCGGTGGTCCTCTACAATGAGCAGTTCTTC. Translation: CASSQDSSVVLYNEQFF.

The genes are TRBV11-2 and TRBJ1-2; the D is unclear. The germline V gene encodes CDR1 SGHAT and CDR2 FQNNGV. V dropped 3 bases and J dropped 5 bases, with 19 bases sitting between them. CDR3 length: 16 amino acids. This CDR3 is CASSFNGAASPYGYTF. CDR3 bases: TGTGCCAGCAGCTTCAACGGTGCGGCAAGTCCTTATGGCTACACCTTC.

This CDR3 is CASSSWDRGDGYTF. The CDR3, as DNA: TGTGCCAGCAGCTCGTGGGACAGGGGCGATGGCTACACCTTC. This rearrangement joins TRBV7-8 to TRBJ1-2, with TRBD1 matching 10 bases. With 4 bases clipped from V and 6 bases from J, the junction kept 5 bases outside the gene matches. This CDR3 contains 14 residues. CDR1 is SGHVS and CDR2 is FQNEAQ in the germline V gene.

The V call is TRBV24-1, the J call TRBJ2-6; possible D gene TRBD1, 6 bases. Deletions cut 3 bases from V and 1 base from J, with 6 bases between. Germline CDR1 KGHDR, CDR2 SFDVKD. The CDR3 length is 15 residues. The CDR3 loop is CATSDTGSGANVLTF. DNA for the CDR3: TGTGCCACCAGTGATACAGGGTCTGGGGCCAACGTCCTGACTTTC.

This clone was seen more than once but under ten times. The gene calls are TRBV18 and TRBJ1-6; D is perhaps TRBD1 (6 bases). Trimming removed 5 bases at V and 6 bases at J, with 11 bases between. The CDR3 runs 14 residues. Germline CDR1 is KGHSH and CDR2 is LQKENI. Here the CDR3 reads CASSGDMTNSPLHF. Here the CDR3 DNA reads TGTGCCAGCTCAGGGGACATGACTAATTCACCCCTCCACTTT.

This clone was seen a single time. The chain employs TRBV11-1 and TRBJ2-1; unclear D gene. V gave up 2 bases and J gave up 3 bases, with 8 bases separating them. The length of the CDR3 is 14 residues. The germline V gene encodes CDR1 SGHAT and CDR2 FQDESV (reference sequence). The CDR3 DNA follows: TGTGCCAGCAGCTTAAAACTATACTACAATGAGCAGTTCTTC. Amino acid sequence: CASSLKLYYNEQFF.

This clone was counted once. The chain uses TRBV4-1 and TRBJ1-1, with D unclear. V dropped 1 base and J dropped 2 bases, with 8 bases sitting between them. The CDR3 runs to 14 residues. Germline V gene data show CDR1 as MGHRA and CDR2 as YSYEKL. CDR3 loop: CASSQAQYNTEAFF. The CDR3 bases are TGCGCCAGCAGCCAAGCCCAGTATAACACTGAAGCTTTCTTT.